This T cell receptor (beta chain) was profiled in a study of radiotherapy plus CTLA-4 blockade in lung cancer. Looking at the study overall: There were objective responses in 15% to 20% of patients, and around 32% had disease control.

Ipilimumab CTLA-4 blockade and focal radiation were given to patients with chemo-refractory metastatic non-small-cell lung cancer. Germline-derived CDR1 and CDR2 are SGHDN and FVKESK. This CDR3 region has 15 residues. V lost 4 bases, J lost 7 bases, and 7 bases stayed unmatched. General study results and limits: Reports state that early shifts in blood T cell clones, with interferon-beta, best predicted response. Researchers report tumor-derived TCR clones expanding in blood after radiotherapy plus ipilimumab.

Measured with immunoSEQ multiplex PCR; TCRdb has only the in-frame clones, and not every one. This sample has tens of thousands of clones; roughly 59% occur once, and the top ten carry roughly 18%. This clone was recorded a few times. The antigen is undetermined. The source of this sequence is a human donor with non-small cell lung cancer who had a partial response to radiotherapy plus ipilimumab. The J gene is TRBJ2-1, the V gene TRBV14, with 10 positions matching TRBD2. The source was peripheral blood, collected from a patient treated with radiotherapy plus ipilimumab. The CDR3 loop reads CASSPSGGAGNEQFF. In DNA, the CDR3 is TGTGCCAGCAGCCCGAGCGGGGGGGCGGGAAATGAGCAGTTCTTC.